This TCR beta chain was recorded in a study of T-cell memory formation after mild COVID-19. Looking at the study overall: TCR clusters were mostly confined to one donor each. Findings of the study overall: SARS-CoV-2 specificity was not confirmed for second-wave clones peaking on day 37. The CD4+ clones that contracted clustered mainly within CM and EM, and the CD8+ clones concentrated in EMRA. Clones that contracted from day 15 to 85 were balanced CD4/CD8, while later expanders leaned CD4+.

MiXCR, run by TCRdb on the 5' RACE reads, gives a single entry per CDR3 protein. Of about 340,000 distinct CDR3 sequences listed, around 13% are singletons. Germline lookup yields CDR1 SGHDT and CDR2 YYEEEE. Between the trimmed V and J ends, which lost 3 bases and 3 bases, there was a span of 7 bases. The CDR3 consists of 12 residues. This clonotype was seen repeatedly, ten times or more. The antigen remains unidentified. Sequencing was done on a sample of PBMCs or a T cell subset sorted from them (not recorded which). V and J are TRBV5-6 and TRBJ2-7, with no clear D. The TCR sequence derives from a young man who had mild COVID-19 (a few samples of this study predate the infection). Cell type and time point are not known. The CDR3 loop reads CASSSVIYEQYF. For the CDR3, the DNA is TGTGCCAGCAGCTCCGTTATCTACGAGCAGTACTTC. Drawing the rest from reference TRBV5-6 and TRBJ2-7, the complete variable domain is DAGVTQSPTHLIKTRGQQVTLRCSPKSGHDTVSWYQQALGQGPQFIFQYYEEEERQRGNFPDRFSGHQFPNYSSELNVNALLLGDSALYLCASSSVIYEQYFGPGTRLTVT.